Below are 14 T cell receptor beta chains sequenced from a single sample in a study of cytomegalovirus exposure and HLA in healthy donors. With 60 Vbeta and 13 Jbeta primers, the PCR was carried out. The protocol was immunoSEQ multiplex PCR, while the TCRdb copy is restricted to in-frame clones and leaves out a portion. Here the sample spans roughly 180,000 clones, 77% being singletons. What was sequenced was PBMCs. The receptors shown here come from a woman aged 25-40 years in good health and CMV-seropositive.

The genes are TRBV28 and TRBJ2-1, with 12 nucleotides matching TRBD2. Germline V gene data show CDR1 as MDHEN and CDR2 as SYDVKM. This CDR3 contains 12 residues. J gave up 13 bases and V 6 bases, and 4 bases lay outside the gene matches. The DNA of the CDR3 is TGTGCCAGCAGCAAACTAGCGGGAGGTCAGTTCTTC. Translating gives CASSKLAGGQFF.

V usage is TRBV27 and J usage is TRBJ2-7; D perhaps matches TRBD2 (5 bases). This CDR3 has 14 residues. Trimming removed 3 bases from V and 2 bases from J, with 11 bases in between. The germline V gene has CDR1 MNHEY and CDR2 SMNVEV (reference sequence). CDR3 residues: CASSFRDGPYEQYF. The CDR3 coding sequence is TGTGCCAGCAGTTTCCGGGATGGGCCCTACGAGCAGTACTTC.

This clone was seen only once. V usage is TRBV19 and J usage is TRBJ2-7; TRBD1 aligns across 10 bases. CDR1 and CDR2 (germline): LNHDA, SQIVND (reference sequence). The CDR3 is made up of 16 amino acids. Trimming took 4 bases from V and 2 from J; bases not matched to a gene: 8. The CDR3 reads CASSTTGQGPTYEQYF. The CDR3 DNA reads TGTGCCAGTAGTACAACGGGACAGGGGCCCACCTACGAGCAGTACTTC.

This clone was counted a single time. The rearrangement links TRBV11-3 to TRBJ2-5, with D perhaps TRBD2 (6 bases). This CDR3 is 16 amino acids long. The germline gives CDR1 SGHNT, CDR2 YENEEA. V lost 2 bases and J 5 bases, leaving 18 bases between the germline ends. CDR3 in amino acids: CASSLTGTFAAETQYF. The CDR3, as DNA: TGTGCCAGCAGCTTAACCGGGACTTTCGCAGCGGAGACCCAGTACTTC.

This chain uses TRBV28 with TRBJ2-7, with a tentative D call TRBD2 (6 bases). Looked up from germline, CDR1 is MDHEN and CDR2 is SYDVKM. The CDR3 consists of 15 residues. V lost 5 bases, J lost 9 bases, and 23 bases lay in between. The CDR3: CASSGSGVKAERQYF. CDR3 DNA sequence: TGTGCCAGCAGTGGCTCGGGGGTTAAAGCGGAAAGGCAGTACTTC.

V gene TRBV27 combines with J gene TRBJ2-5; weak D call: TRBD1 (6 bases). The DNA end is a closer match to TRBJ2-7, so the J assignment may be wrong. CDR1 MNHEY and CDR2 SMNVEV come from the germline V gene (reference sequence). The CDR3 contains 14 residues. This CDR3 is CASSLRRGSYEQYF. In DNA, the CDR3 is TGTGCCAGCAGTTTACGCAGGGGATCCTACGAGCAGTACTTC.

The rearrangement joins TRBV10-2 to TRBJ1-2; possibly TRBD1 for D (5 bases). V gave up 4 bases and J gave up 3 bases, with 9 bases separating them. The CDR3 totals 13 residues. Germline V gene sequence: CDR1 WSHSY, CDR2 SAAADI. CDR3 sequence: CASSGTLYYGYTF. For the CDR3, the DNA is TGCGCCAGCAGTGGGACATTATACTATGGCTACACCTTC.

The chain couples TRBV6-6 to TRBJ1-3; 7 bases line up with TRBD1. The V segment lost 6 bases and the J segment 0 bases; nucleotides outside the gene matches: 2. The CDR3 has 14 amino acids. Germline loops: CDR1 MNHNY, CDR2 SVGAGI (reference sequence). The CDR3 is CASRGTASGNTIYF. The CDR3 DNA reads TGTGCCAGCAGAGGGACAGCCTCTGGAAACACCATATATTTT.

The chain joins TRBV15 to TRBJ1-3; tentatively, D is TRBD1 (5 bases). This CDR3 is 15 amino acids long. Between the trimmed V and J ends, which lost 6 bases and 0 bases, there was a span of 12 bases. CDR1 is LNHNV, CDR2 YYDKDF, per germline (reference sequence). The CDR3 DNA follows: TGTGCCACCAGTTTTGGGAGGGGCTCTGGAAACACCATATATTTT. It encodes CATSFGRGSGNTIYF.

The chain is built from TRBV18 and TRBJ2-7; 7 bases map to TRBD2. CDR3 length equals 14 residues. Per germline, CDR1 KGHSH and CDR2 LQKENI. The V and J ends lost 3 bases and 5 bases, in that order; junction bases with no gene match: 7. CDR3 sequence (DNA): TGTGCCAGCTCACCCTCCGGGGGGTTTGACGAGCAGTACTTC. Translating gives CASSPSGGFDEQYF.

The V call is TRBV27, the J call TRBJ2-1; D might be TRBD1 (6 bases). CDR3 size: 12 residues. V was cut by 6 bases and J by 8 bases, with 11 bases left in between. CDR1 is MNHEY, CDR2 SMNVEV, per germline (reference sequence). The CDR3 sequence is CASSLQGDEQFF. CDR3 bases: TGTGCCAGCAGCCTACAGGGTGATGAGCAGTTCTTC.

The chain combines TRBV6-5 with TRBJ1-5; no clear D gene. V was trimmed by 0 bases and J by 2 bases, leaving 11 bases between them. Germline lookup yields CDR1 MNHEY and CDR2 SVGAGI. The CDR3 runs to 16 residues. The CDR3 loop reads CASSYSSQVGNQPQHF. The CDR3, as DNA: TGTGCCAGCAGTTACTCGAGTCAGGTTGGCAATCAGCCCCAGCATTTT.

CDR3 loop: CASSSTSGIYEQYF. The DNA for the CDR3 is TGTGCCAGCAGTTCTACTAGCGGGATCTACGAGCAGTACTTC. V gene TRBV27 combines with J gene TRBJ2-7; 10 bases align to TRBD2. Unmatched junction bases numbered 3, after V lost 4 bases and J lost 3 bases. CDR3 size: 14 residues. Germline assignment: CDR1 MNHEY and CDR2 SMNVEV (reference sequence).

CDR3 coding DNA: TGTGCCAGCAGCTTGAGAGCGGGAGGGCCTGGGGAGACCCAGTACTTC. This encodes CASSLRAGGPGETQYF. The V call is TRBV7-2, the J call TRBJ2-5, with TRBD2 matching 10 bases. With 3 bases clipped from V and 5 bases from J, the junction kept 9 bases outside the gene matches. Germline V gives CDR1 SGHTA, CDR2 FQGNSA. CDR3 length: 16 residues.